This note documents a single T cell receptor (beta chain) sequence. The sample is drawn from a study of blood T cells in healthy people across ages. Using a J-beta primer mix together with a sample-barcoded 5' primer, a second PCR was run for roughly 6 to 11 cycles. Any given sample supplied a minimum of 2.5 million CDR3-containing paired-end reads. TCRdb analysed the 5' RACE reads with MiXCR anew, one entry per CDR3 protein. The table has some 1.5 million distinct CDR3 sequences, approximately 28% seen once. The receptor was derived from a woman aged 25-40 years in good health. The sample was blood.

The CDR3, as DNA: TGTGCCAGCAGTTTTACTTTCCCCGAGCAGTTCTTC. This encodes CASSFTFPEQFF. The rearrangement links TRBV12-3 or TRBV12-4 to TRBJ2-1; D not resolved. V lost 3 bases to trimming and J lost 10 bases, with 10 bases between them. The CDR3 sequence is 12 residues long.